This T cell receptor (beta chain) was found in a study of human T cells and chemical hapten exposure. About the study: Across samples, TCR yields varied, mostly owing to small differences in pooled library volumes.

Described time point: healthy volunteer bleed at 6 weeks. Unfractionated whole blood served as the source for total RNA extraction. This clonotype was counted at least ten times. The antigen is unknown. Study observations and caveats: Sensitizing to DPC left TCRs with a frequency above 1 in 1000 unaltered.

Library preparation tagged each individual cDNA molecule with a unique molecular identifier. Via MiXCR, TCRdb re-called the RACE reads, giving one row per CDR3 protein. The data show about 77,000 distinct CDR3 sequences, 8.6% seen once. The CDR3 covers 16 residues. Germline values: CDR1 MNHEY, CDR2 SVGEGT. V gave up 8 bases and J gave up 0 bases, with 18 bases separating them. The clonotype comes from a female donor in good health. Some clones in this sample may be carry-over from other donors' samples. The chain has TRBV6-2 or TRBV6-3 and TRBJ2-3; tentative D call: TRBD1 (6 bases). The sample taken for sequencing was whole blood. CDR3 sequence (DNA): TGTGCCAGCGGCCCTATTAGGGGGTCTAGCACAGATACGCAGTATTTT. Its translation: CASGPIRGSSTDTQYF.